This T cell receptor (beta chain) was recorded in a study of OX40 agonist ivuxolimab in advanced cancers. Whole-study context: Ivuxolimab, an agonistic anti-OX40 (CD134) antibody, was given to patients.

From germline, CDR1 is MGHRA and CDR2 YSYEKL. The junction had 8 bases not matched to a gene; V was cut back by 1 base and J by 5 bases. This CDR3 spans 16 amino acids. This table comes from immunoSEQ multiplex PCR, and its TCRdb copy is limited to in-frame clones, with some not included. The table records approximately 21,000 clones, 84% of them present only once. The rearrangement uses TRBV4-1 and TRBJ2-1, with 7 bases matching TRBD2. This receptor was taken from an adult with an advanced solid tumor such as melanoma, head and neck, liver or kidney cancer. The material was CD4+ or CD8+ T cells sorted from blood, obtained in a trial of the OX40 agonist ivuxolimab. CDR3 sequence: CASSQVRLAPDNEQFF. DNA of the CDR3: TGCGCCAGCAGCCAAGTAAGACTAGCCCCTGACAATGAGCAGTTCTTC.